This TCR beta chain is drawn from a study of cytomegalovirus exposure and HLA in healthy donors. Comment on this clone: Its cognate antigen is unknown.

With 60 Vbeta and 13 Jbeta primers, the PCR was carried out. Generated by immunoSEQ multiplex PCR, the TCRdb table keeps only in-frame clones and is missing some. The data hold some 57,000 clones, with 70% to 80% observed a single time. General study results and limits: Likely technical artifact: a cluster of highly shared sequence variants.

Sequenced input: PBMCs. This TCR derives from an older woman in good health and CMV-seropositive.

The CDR3 DNA reads TGTGCCAGCAGCTTAAATTGGGGCGTTGGCTACACCTTC. It specifies CASSLNWGVGYTF. This chain links TRBV7-3 with TRBJ1-2; tentatively, D is TRBD1 (5 bases). Germline lookup yields CDR1 SGHTA and CDR2 FQGTGA. The CDR3 spans 13 residues. V lost 1 base and J 7 bases, leaving 10 bases between the germline ends.